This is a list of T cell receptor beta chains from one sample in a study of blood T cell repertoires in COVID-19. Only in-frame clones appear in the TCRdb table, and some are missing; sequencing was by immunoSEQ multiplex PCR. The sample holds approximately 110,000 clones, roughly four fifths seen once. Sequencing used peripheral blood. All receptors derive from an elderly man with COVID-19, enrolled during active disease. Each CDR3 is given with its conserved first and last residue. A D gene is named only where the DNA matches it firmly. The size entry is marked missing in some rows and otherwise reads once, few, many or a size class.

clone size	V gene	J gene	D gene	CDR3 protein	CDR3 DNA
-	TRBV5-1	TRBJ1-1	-	CASSLDGGQSTEAFF	TGCGCCAGCAGCTTGGATGGGGGCCAGAGCACTGAAGCTTTCTTT
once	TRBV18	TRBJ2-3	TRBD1	CASSADRGLDTQYF	TGTGCCAGCTCAGCAGACAGGGGGCTAGATACGCAGTATTTT
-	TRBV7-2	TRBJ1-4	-	CASSPRGREKLFF	TGTGCCAGCAGCCCCCGTGGGCGAGAAAAACTGTTTTTT
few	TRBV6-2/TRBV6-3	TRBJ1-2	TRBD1	CASSASGTGWEGYTF	TGTGCCAGCAGTGCCTCCGGGACAGGGTGGGAAGGCTACACCTTC
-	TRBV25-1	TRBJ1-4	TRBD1	CASSEYRGGDEKLFF	TGTGCCAGCAGTGAATATAGAGGGGGCGATGAAAAACTGTTTTTT
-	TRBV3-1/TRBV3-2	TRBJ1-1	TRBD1	CAVAGTANTEAFF	TGTGCCGTTGCCGGGACAGCGAACACTGAAGCTTTCTTT
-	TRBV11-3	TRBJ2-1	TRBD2	CASSLDQGGSGSNNEQFF	TGTGCCAGCAGCTTAGATCAAGGTGGAAGCGGGAGTAACAATGAGCAGTTCTTC
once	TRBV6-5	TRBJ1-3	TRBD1	CASSWQGAPGNTIYF	TGTGCCAGCAGTTGGCAGGGGGCACCTGGAAACACCATATATTTT
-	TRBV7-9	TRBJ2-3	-	CASSFSPPARGGNTQYF	TGTGCCAGCAGCTTCTCACCCCCAGCGCGGGGAGGAAATACGCAGTATTTT
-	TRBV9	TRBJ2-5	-	CASSARISTGQETQYF	TGTGCCAGCAGCGCCCGGATCTCAACAGGTCAGGAGACCCAGTACTTC
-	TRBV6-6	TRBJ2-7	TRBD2	CASSPGTSGTEQYF	TGTGCCAGCAGTCCCGGGACTAGCGGGACGGAGCAGTACTTC
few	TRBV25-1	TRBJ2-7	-	CASSPEVPYEQYF	TGTGCCAGCAGTCCGGAGGTACCCTACGAGCAGTACTTC
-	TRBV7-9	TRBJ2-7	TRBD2	CASSLVAGVKIYEQYF	TGTGCCAGCAGCTTAGTAGCGGGAGTTAAGATCTACGAGCAGTACTTC
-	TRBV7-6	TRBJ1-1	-	CASSPQINTEAFF	TGTGCCAGCAGCCCACAGATTAACACTGAAGCTTTCTTT
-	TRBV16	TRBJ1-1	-	CASSPDGYTEAFF	TGTGCCAGCAGTCCTGACGGGTACACTGAAGCTTTCTTT
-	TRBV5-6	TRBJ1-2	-	CASSFRQTYAF	TGTGCCAGCAGCTTTCGACAGACTTATGCCTTC
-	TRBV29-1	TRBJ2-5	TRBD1	CSVESWDRETQYF	TGCAGCGTTGAATCTTGGGACAGAGAGACCCAGTACTTC
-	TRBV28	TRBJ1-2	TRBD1	CASSYRDRDLYGYTF	TGTGCCAGCAGTTACCGGGACAGGGATCTCTATGGCTACACCTTC
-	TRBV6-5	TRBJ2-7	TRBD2	CASSYAGDSYEQYF	TGTGCCAGCAGTTACGCGGGAGACTCCTACGAGCAGTACTTC
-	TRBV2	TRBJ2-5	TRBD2	CASSKASGLAGEETQYF	TGTGCCAGCAGTAAGGCCAGCGGACTAGCGGGAGAAGAGACCCAGTACTTC
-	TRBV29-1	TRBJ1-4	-	CSVVGPTREKLFF	TGCAGCGTTGTCGGCCCTACGCGGGAAAAACTGTTTTTT
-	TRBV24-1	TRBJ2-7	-	CATSPGLLGSYEQYF	TGTGCCACCAGTCCGGGACTCCTGGGATCCTACGAGCAGTACTTC
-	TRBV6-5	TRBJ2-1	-	CATFTKGIGEQFF	TGTGCCACCTTCACCAAAGGAATCGGGGAGCAGTTCTTC
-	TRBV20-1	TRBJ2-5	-	CSAPRETQYF	TGCAGTGCCCCACGGGAGACCCAGTACTTC
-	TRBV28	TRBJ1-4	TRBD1	CASAVTGGDEKLFF	TGTGCCAGCGCCGTAACAGGGGGCGACGAAAAACTGTTTTTT